This T cell receptor (beta chain) was captured by sequencing in a study of patients and donors after allogeneic stem cell transplantation. Each CDR3 protein is one row after TCRdb ran MiXCR on the RT-PCR reads. The table has about 90,000 distinct CDR3 sequences, around 46% seen once. This CDR3 is built from 12 residues. CDR1 and CDR2 from the germline V gene are LNHNV and YYDKDF (reference sequence). The V segment lost 9 bases and the J segment 11 bases; nucleotides outside the gene matches: 7. This sequence was found in a human donor who was either an allogeneic HSCT recipient or a stem cell or donor lymphocyte infusion donor (not recorded which). It is not recorded whose cells these are; they may come from a transplant donor. The sample was blood, either unsorted or a sorted T cell fraction (not recorded which). The V and J genes are TRBV15 and TRBJ1-6; 7 bases are shared with TRBD1. The CDR3 protein is CATNNRGAPLHF. The CDR3 nucleotides read TGTGCCACGAACAACAGGGGCGCACCCCTCCACTTT.